This TCR beta chain was sequenced for a study of T cell repertoires in cytomegalovirus infection. Trimming removed 0 bases from V and 5 bases from J, with 16 bases in between. The CDR3 length is 15 residues. The V gene's germline CDR1 is DFQATT and CDR2 SNEGSKA (reference sequence). Each CDR3 protein gets one entry after TCRdb re-called the reads with MiXCR. The top ten hold roughly 12% of the sample, which has around 750,000 distinct CDR3 sequences, about 31% seen once. The count of this clonotype is one. What it recognizes is unknown. This chain connects TRBV20-1 to TRBJ2-5; D is perhaps TRBD2 (6 bases). Sequenced here: cultured CD8+ T cells from PBMCs, sampled from culture after CMV antigen stimulation. This clonotype was obtained from a human donor in good health (CMV status not recorded). Some clones in this sample may be carry-over from other donors' samples. The CDR3 spells CSARDTAGPAETQYF. CDR3 nucleotides: TGCAGTGCTAGAGACACAGCGGGTCCGGCGGAGACCCAGTACTTC.